A few counts support the clone carrying this T cell receptor (beta chain). While unrecorded immune exposures were likely, the donors were nominally healthy when sampled. These data originate in a study of cytomegalovirus exposure and HLA in healthy donors. PCR was performed using 60 Vbeta and 13 Jbeta primers. Only in-frame clones appear in the TCRdb table, and some are missing; sequencing was by immunoSEQ multiplex PCR. The sample yields roughly 160,000 clones, over 75% seen once. Unmatched junction bases numbered 6, after V lost 9 bases and J lost 0 bases. The CDR3 loop spans 14 amino acids. Germline values: CDR1 LNHDA, CDR2 SQIVND (reference sequence).

J is TRBJ2-3 and V is TRBV19, with TRBD2 matching 7 bases. This clonotype was obtained from a male donor in good health and CMV-seronegative. What was sequenced was PBMCs. The CDR3 protein is CASTAGVSTDTQYF. The CDR3 nucleotides read TGTGCCAGCACGGCGGGGGTTAGCACAGATACGCAGTATTTT.